The entry below gives a single TCR beta chain sequence along with its context. Per the germline V gene, CDR1 is KGHDR and CDR2 is SFDVKD. The CDR3 extends over 14 amino acids. V dropped 1 base and J dropped 6 bases, with 9 bases sitting between them. In the original workflow: Estimated nucleated cell counts came from reference gene primer amplification. This table comes from immunoSEQ multiplex PCR, and its TCRdb copy is limited to in-frame clones, with some not included. V, J and clone size were drawn from that table, and D and trimming were deduced from the DNA. The sample shows over 85,000 clones, roughly 87% of them seen only once. This record comes from a study of blood T cell repertoires in COVID-19. Turning to the study itself: Samples came from the United States, Italy and Spain, spanning acute and convalescent COVID-19. T cells, B-cell-depleted T cells, or PBMCs supplied cDNA or gDNA.

Specimen: peripheral blood. The rearrangement uses TRBV24-1 and TRBJ2-1; possibly TRBD2 for D (5 bases). The sequence was obtained from a male donor with acute or convalescent COVID-19. The CDR3 loop is CATSDFSGLNEQFF. Written as DNA, the CDR3 is TGTGCCACCAGTGATTTTTCAGGACTCAATGAGCAGTTCTTC.